This TCR beta chain comes out of a study of blood T cell repertoires in COVID-19 (TCRdb year 2020). Turning to the overall study: Samples from collaborators originated in the United States, Italy and Spain and spanned both the acute and convalescent phases of COVID-19. The material from the prospective study consisted of cDNA or gDNA derived from T cells, B-cell-depleted T cells, or PBMCs. Subjects who had been exposed to COVID-19, were actively infected with it, or had recovered from it provided the deeply sampled blood TCRbeta repertoires that made up the dataset. A freely available public database, intended as a resource for researchers studying the immune response to SARS-CoV-2, is where the repertoires were released. Samples came from the ongoing ImmuneRACE study (first 160 participants) plus 1,254 subjects from 6 global collaborators. Nearly every sample came with metadata listing a de-identified subject ID, COVID-19 status, age in years and sex. HLA class I and class II types, where available, came from metadata supplied by the sample provider rather than from assay-based typing. Here is what the overall study found, with its caveats: Clinical and demographic metadata were provided uncurated, with the amount varying by source and participant.

Whole blood was collected in K2EDTA tubes by collaborating institutions according to the institutions' own protocols. For TCRbeta analysis, collaborators shipped samples as frozen whole blood, isolated PBMCs, or DNA extracted from either of those sample types. The immunoSEQ Assay, a bias-controlled multiplex PCR, was used to amplify TCRbeta CDR3 regions from genomic DNA. The authors' pipeline ran thus. The number of nucleated cells in each sample was estimated by amplification of reference gene primers within the assay. Sequence reads were collapsed and filtered to measure the absolute abundance of every unique TCRbeta CDR3 rearrangement. For each sample, productive Simpson clonality was calculated as the square root of Simpson's diversity index across productive rearrangements. Not all clones reach the TCRdb copy of this immuneACCESS table, which keeps in-frame sequences only. Checked studies attribute under half of the gap to unresolved V genes and leave the rest unexplained. Clonal size and the V and J genes are those of that table, whereas D and trimming came from the DNA. A total of about 100,000 clones appear in this sample, about 80% of them only once. In total, the top ten clones hold 3.5% to 5% of the sample.

The cysteine opens and the phenylalanine closes a CDR3 of 13 amino acids. Of all the DNA, just the CDR3 is kept, 39 bases in frame from base 1. CDR1 and CDR2, per the germline V gene, are SQVTM and ANQGSEA. Trimming takes 6 bases from V and 2 bases from J, and the germline ends sit 13 bases apart. As concerns this clone: Its antigen is still unknown. Base qualities were left out, and no much larger clone turns up one base away.

The sample taken for sequencing was peripheral blood. This receptor was identified in a human donor in a cohort sampled during active COVID-19. The chain is encoded by TRBV29-1 joined to TRBJ1-2; no D gene is confidently identified. The CDR3 region: CSVLKGGNYGYTF. The nucleotide sequence reads as follows: TGCAGCGTACTGAAAGGAGGGAACTATGGCTACACCTTC.